The 20 T cell receptor beta chains reported below all come from one sample, sequenced in a study of monozygotic twins with inflammatory bowel disease. TCRdb processed the 5' RACE reads again and assigns one entry to each CDR3 protein, with no DNA. This sample contains 300,000 to 350,000 distinct CDR3 sequences. The source material was blood. These receptor sequences come from a human donor with ulcerative colitis or Crohn's disease, or a healthy co-twin of an affected twin (not recorded which).

The rearrangement links TRBV11-2 to TRBJ2-4. Germline loops: CDR1 SGHAT, CDR2 FQNNGV. The CDR3 sequence is 15 residues long. The chain's CDR3 is CASSPLTGAKNIQYF.

CDR3 region: CASSRDSGTDTQYF. The chain couples TRBV28 to TRBJ2-3; TCRdb returns TRBD2, unconfirmable since there is no DNA. CDR1 MDHEN and CDR2 SYDVKM come from the germline V gene. The CDR3 length is 14 residues. The complete variable domain, with remaining parts taken from reference TRBV28 and TRBJ2-3, reads DVKVTQSSRYLVKRTGEKVFLECVQDMDHENMFWYRQDPGLGLRLIYFSYDVKMKEKGDIPEGYSVSREKKERFSLILESASTNQTSMYLCASSRDSGTDTQYFGPGTRLTVL.

The chain uses TRBV5-5 and TRBJ2-7; TCRdb's D call, TRBD1, is unchecked because there is no DNA. The germline V gene has CDR1 SGHKS and CDR2 YYEKEE (reference sequence). The CDR3 runs 14 residues. CDR3 sequence: CASSSLSGVHEQYF. Full variable domain (rest looked up from reference TRBV5-5 and TRBJ2-7): DAGVTQSPTHLIKTRGQQVTLRCSPISGHKSVSWYQQVLGQGPQFIFQYYEKEERGRGNFPDRFSARQFPNYSSELNVNALLLGDSALYLCASSSLSGVHEQYFGPGTRLTVT.

The chain has TRBV27 and TRBJ2-7. The CDR3 runs 14 residues. Germline lookup yields CDR1 MNHEY and CDR2 SMNVEV (reference sequence). The CDR3 sequence: CASSPKGIVYEQYF.

V and J are TRBV28 and TRBJ1-5; TCRdb's assignment of TRBD1 cannot be checked, as there is no DNA. Germline V gene sequence: CDR1 MDHEN, CDR2 SYDVKM. The CDR3 sequence is 14 residues long. CDR3: CASSPGQIVQPQHF.

The genes are TRBV6-2 or TRBV6-3 and TRBJ1-1; TCRdb's assignment of TRBD1 cannot be checked, as there is no DNA. Germline assignment: CDR1 MNHEY and CDR2 SVGEGT. There are 13 residues in the CDR3. The CDR3 is CASSAQENTEAFF.

The chain has TRBV12-3 or TRBV12-4 and TRBJ1-4; TCRdb indicates TRBD1, and absent DNA this call remains unverified. The CDR3 sequence is 16 residues long. This CDR3 reads CASSSGQGSFHEKLFF.

The rearrangement uses TRBV20-1 and TRBJ2-3; lacking DNA, the TRBD2 call made by TCRdb goes unchecked. The CDR3 extends over 16 amino acids. Germline CDR1 DFQATT, CDR2 SNEGSKA (reference sequence). The CDR3 sequence is CSATKLAGASTDTQYF.

This chain links TRBV12-3 or TRBV12-4 with TRBJ2-7; TCRdb gives TRBD2 as the D gene, but with no DNA this cannot be confirmed. The CDR3 contains 15 residues. The CDR3 sequence is CASSKEAAGGYEQYF.

The V call is TRBV30, the J call TRBJ1-5; TCRdb lists TRBD1, though no DNA is available to test this call. The CDR3 spans 16 residues. CDR1 and CDR2 (germline): GTSNPN, SVGIG (reference sequence). CDR3 protein: CAWSARTGVGNQPQHF.

V gene TRBV25-1 combines with J gene TRBJ1-3; TCRdb returns TRBD1, unconfirmable since there is no DNA. This CDR3 region has 16 residues. Germline CDR1 MGHDK, CDR2 SYGVNS. Here the CDR3 reads CASSEQGRTSGNTIYF.

The CDR3 is CASNGPTNEKLFF. The V call is TRBV4-1, the J call TRBJ1-4. In germline, CDR1 is MGHRA, CDR2 YSYEKL. CDR3 length: 13 amino acids.

V and J are TRBV6-6 and TRBJ1-1. The V gene's germline CDR1 is MNHNY and CDR2 SVGAGI (reference sequence). The CDR3 totals 14 residues. The CDR3 spells CASSGLHMNTEAFF.

The V gene is TRBV12-3 or TRBV12-4, the J gene TRBJ2-7. The CDR3 spans 12 residues. This chain's CDR3 is CASSFAPYEQYF.

This rearrangement joins TRBV6-5 to TRBJ1-6; the TCRdb D gene call, TRBD1, has no DNA to confirm it. CDR3 size: 18 residues. Germline V lookup: CDR1 MNHEY, CDR2 SVGAGI. The CDR3 loop reads CASSYSSGGGSYNSPLHF.

V usage is TRBV30 and J usage is TRBJ2-5; TCRdb selects TRBD1, and the lack of DNA leaves this call unchecked. Germline assignment: CDR1 GTSNPN and CDR2 SVGIG (reference sequence). The CDR3 consists of 15 residues. CDR3 protein: CAWNSGQLNLGTQYF.

The chain links TRBV12-3 or TRBV12-4 to TRBJ2-1. This CDR3 is built from 16 residues. The CDR3 sequence: CASSFSTWDSYNEQFF.

The genes are TRBV4-1 and TRBJ2-5; the D call from TCRdb, TRBD1, cannot be confirmed without DNA. The length of the CDR3 is 15 residues. The V gene's germline CDR1 is MGHRA and CDR2 YSYEKL. The CDR3 reads CASSQVTGISETQYF.

The gene calls are TRBV6-1 and TRBJ1-5; TCRdb calls TRBD1, which cannot be checked without DNA. Germline CDR1 is MNHNS and CDR2 is SASEGT. This CDR3 has 14 amino acids. CDR3 sequence: CASGGQGDGQPQHF.

This sequence joins TRBV12-3 or TRBV12-4 and TRBJ2-5; the TRBD1 assignment by TCRdb is unverifiable without DNA. The CDR3 loop spans 14 amino acids. The CDR3 protein is CASSPGTGKVGQYF.